These 6 T cell receptor beta chains came from one sample sequenced in a study of shared T cell receptors in the human thymus. The method was immunoSEQ multiplex PCR; TCRdb's version includes in-frame clones alone and lacks a portion of them. Counted here are more than 300,000 clones, approximately 95% occurring once; the ten biggest clones make up around 0.019%. What was sequenced was thymocytes. The receptors stem from a human donor.

This clone appeared a single time. V gene TRBV14 combines with J gene TRBJ1-4; TRBD1 matches at 8 bases. The CDR3 runs 15 residues. Looked up from germline, CDR1 is SGHDN and CDR2 is FVKESK. The V and J ends lost 3 bases and 5 bases, in that order; junction bases with no gene match: 5. The CDR3 is CASSQTTGANEKLFF. As DNA, the CDR3 is TGTGCCAGCAGCCAGACGACAGGGGCAAATGAAAAACTGTTTTTT.

The chain employs TRBV10-1 and TRBJ2-7; D might be TRBD1 (6 bases). The CDR3 is 16 amino acids. Germline-derived CDR1 and CDR2 are WNHNN and SYGVQD (reference sequence). With 3 bases removed from V and 0 bases from J, the gap between germline ends came to 15 bases. The CDR3 spells CASSEIQGDPSYEQYF. The CDR3 nucleotides read TGCGCCAGCAGTGAAATACAGGGAGATCCCTCCTACGAGCAGTACTTC.

V is TRBV5-6 and J is TRBJ2-3; D is unclear. CDR1 and CDR2 (germline): SGHDT, YYEEEE. Trimming took 4 bases from V and 4 from J, leaving 10 bases between them. The CDR3 covers 13 residues. The CDR3 DNA reads as TGTGCCAGCAGCCACGACCTCCCAGATACGCAGTATTTT. It codes for CASSHDLPDTQYF.

This chain joins TRBV11-2 and TRBJ2-7, with 7 bases lining up with TRBD2. The CDR3 spans 19 residues. Germline CDR1 reads SGHAT; CDR2 reads FQNNGV. V was clipped by 0 bases and J by 3 bases; unmatched bases: 17. This chain's CDR3 is CASSLDLPAQAGVNYEQYF. The CDR3 DNA reads TGTGCCAGCAGCTTAGACCTCCCAGCTCAGGCGGGAGTGAACTACGAGCAGTACTTC.

This clone was seen only once. The CDR3 DNA reads TGTGCCAGCAGTTTCTCTATGGGGGGGCAAGGCAATCAGCCCCAGCATTTT. Encoded protein: CASSFSMGGQGNQPQHF. V gene TRBV28 combines with J gene TRBJ1-5; TRBD1 is a possible D gene (6 bases). The CDR3 is 17 residues long. V was cut by 3 bases and J by 2 bases, with 17 bases left in between. CDR1 and CDR2 (germline): MDHEN, SYDVKM. Complete variable domain (other parts from reference TRBV28 and TRBJ1-5): DVKVTQSSRYLVKRTGEKVFLECVQDMDHENMFWYRQDPGLGLRLIYFSYDVKMKEKGDIPEGYSVSREKKERFSLILESASTNQTSMYLCASSFSMGGQGNQPQHFGDGTRLSIL.

J is TRBJ2-2 and V is TRBV28; TRBD2 matches at 14 bases. The germline V gene has CDR1 MDHEN and CDR2 SYDVKM. The CDR3 loop spans 17 amino acids. With V trimmed by 5 bases and J by 7 bases, 9 bases remained unmatched. CDR3 loop: CASSPTTSGRGIGELFF. The CDR3 DNA sequence: TGTGCCAGCAGTCCGACGACTAGCGGGAGGGGGATCGGGGAGCTGTTTTTT.